This note documents a single T cell receptor beta chain sequence. The CDR3 loop spans 14 amino acids. V lost 5 bases, J lost 4 bases, and 6 bases stayed unmatched. The germline CDR1 and CDR2 sequences are MNHEY and SVGAGI. The data originate from a study of T-cell memory formation after mild COVID-19. TCRdb itself ran the 5' RACE reads through MiXCR, one entry per CDR3 protein. The sample contains roughly 600,000 distinct CDR3 sequences, roughly 17% of which appear only once. Sequences were obtained from PBMCs or a T cell subset sorted from them (not recorded which). This TCR was recovered from an adult woman who had mild COVID-19 (a few samples of this study predate the infection). Cell type and time point are not known. V and J are TRBV6-5 and TRBJ2-7, with 9 bases fitting TRBD1. The CDR3 nucleotides read TGTGCCAGCAGTCCCCAGACAGGGGGGTACGAGCAGTACTTC. It yields the protein CASSPQTGGYEQYF.